This is a list of T cell receptor beta chains from one sample in a study of T cell changes during pregnancy in multiple sclerosis. Sequenced by immunoSEQ multiplex PCR; TCRdb stores in-frame clones only, minus some. The sample holds under 45,000 clones, about 85% seen once. Sequenced material: CD4+ T cells from peripheral blood mononuclear cells, taken in the second trimester of pregnancy. Every receptor here comes from a female donor with multiple sclerosis, enrolled in a pregnancy study. The CDR3 runs from the conserved cysteine through the conserved F or W. D genes are given only for firm matches. Clone size, where shown, is once, few, many, or a class for clones that have expanded.

TRBV12-5	NA	TRBD2	TRBJ2-5	CASGLGTSGRGRETQYF	TGTGCTAGTGGTTTGGGGACTAGCGGCAGGGGAAGGGAGACCCAGTACTTC
TRBV19	NA	TRBD1	TRBJ1-5	CASTGGVWSNQPQHF	TGTGCCAGTACAGGGGGCGTTTGGAGCAATCAGCCCCAGCATTTT
TRBV6-4	NA	NA	TRBJ1-2	CASSSPGGLGYTF	TGTGCCAGCAGTTCCCCCGGGGGGCTCGGCTACACCTTC
TRBV30	once	NA	TRBJ1-2	CAYKAGHGYTF	TGTGCCTATAAAGCAGGGCATGGCTACACCTTC
TRBV2	NA	TRBD1	TRBJ1-2	CASRRETGAYGYTF	TGTGCCAGCAGAAGGGAAACAGGGGCCTATGGCTACACCTTC
TRBV2	NA	NA	TRBJ1-1	CASSEPGGGYTEAFF	TGTGCCAGCAGCGAACCGGGGGGCGGTTACACTGAAGCTTTCTTT
TRBV4-2	NA	NA	TRBJ2-1	CASSPGGSQDHNEQFF	TGTGCCAGCAGCCCCGGCGGATCCCAAGACCACAATGAGCAGTTCTTC
TRBV5-6	NA	TRBD1	TRBJ1-1	CASSGTGGTYTEAFF	TGTGCCAGCAGCGGGACAGGGGGAACCTACACTGAAGCTTTCTTT
TRBV27	NA	TRBD2	TRBJ2-1	CASSLRGTSFYNEQFF	TGTGCCAGCAGCCTCAGGGGGACTAGCTTCTACAATGAGCAGTTCTTC
TRBV7-6	few	NA	TRBJ2-5	CASSLGAQGAQYF	TGTGCCAGCAGCTTAGGGGCCCAGGGCGCCCAGTACTTC
TRBV28	NA	TRBD1	TRBJ2-1	CASSRRDRAYNEQFF	TGTGCCAGCAGCCGAAGGGACAGGGCGTACAATGAGCAGTTCTTC
TRBV7-2	NA	TRBD1	TRBJ1-1	CASSLGGPDRGRAFF	TGTGCCAGCAGCTTAGGAGGCCCAGACAGGGGGCGGGCTTTCTTT
TRBV7-6	NA	NA	TRBJ1-3	CASSLSAQLSGNTIYF	TGTGCCAGCAGCTTATCCGCGCAACTCTCTGGAAACACCATATATTTT
TRBV5-4	NA	TRBD2	TRBJ2-2	CASSVLAGGRYGELFF	TGTGCCAGCAGCGTACTAGCGGGAGGACGATACGGGGAGCTGTTTTTT
TRBV27	NA	NA	TRBJ2-5	CASSRLNSQETQYF	TGTGCCAGCAGTCGTCTAAATTCCCAAGAGACCCAGTACTTC
TRBV27	NA	NA	TRBJ1-1	CASTLRRGTEAFF	TGTGCCAGCACGCTCCGTAGGGGCACTGAAGCTTTCTTT
TRBV28	NA	TRBD1	TRBJ2-1	CASSWGQAYNEQFF	TGTGCCAGCAGTTGGGGACAGGCTTACAATGAGCAGTTCTTC
TRBV18	NA	NA	TRBJ2-5	CASSPNGVQETQYF	TGTGCCAGCTCACCCAACGGGGTCCAAGAGACCCAGTACTTC
TRBV30	NA	NA	TRBJ2-1	CAGAEQGPFNEQFF	TGTGCCGGAGCCGAACAGGGACCTTTCAATGAGCAGTTCTTC
TRBV7-7	NA	NA	TRBJ1-5	CASSQAGGSNQPQHF	TGTGCTAGCAGCCAAGCGGGGGGTTCCAATCAGCCCCAGCATTTT
TRBV19	NA	TRBD2	TRBJ2-1	CASSVQGAGVYNEQFF	TGTGCCAGTAGTGTTCAAGGAGCGGGAGTCTACAATGAGCAGTTCTTC
TRBV7-2	NA	TRBD1	TRBJ1-5	CASSLEGTALNQPQHF	TGTGCCAGCAGCTTAGAGGGGACAGCTCTCAATCAGCCCCAGCATTTT
TRBV5-1	few	NA	TRBJ2-7	CASSLLGSGVRVDEQYF	TGCGCCAGCAGCTTGCTTGGTTCAGGGGTGAGGGTGGACGAGCAGTACTTC
TRBV7-3	NA	TRBD1	TRBJ2-5	CASSPGTEETQYF	TGTGCCAGCAGCCCAGGGACAGAAGAGACCCAGTACTTC
TRBV5-1	NA	TRBD2	TRBJ2-2	CASSWTSTKNTGELFF	TGCGCCAGCAGCTGGACTAGCACAAAGAACACCGGGGAGCTGTTTTTT
TRBV4-1	NA	TRBD1	TRBJ2-5	CASSQGADRGETQYF	TGCGCCAGCAGCCAAGGCGCGGACAGGGGAGAGACCCAGTACTTC
TRBV2	NA	TRBD1	TRBJ1-5	CASSETQGAVQPQHF	TGTGCCAGCAGTGAAACGCAGGGGGCGGTTCAGCCCCAGCATTTT
TRBV5-8	NA	TRBD1	TRBJ2-3	CASSLRDSRTDTQYF	TGTGCCAGCAGCTTGCGGGACAGCCGCACAGATACGCAGTATTTT
TRBV7-6	once	TRBD2	TRBJ2-1	CASSPPGLAGNEQFF	TGTGCCAGCAGCCCGCCGGGACTAGCGGGAAACGAGCAGTTCTTC